The 26 T cell receptor beta chains below all came from one sample that was sequenced in a study of cytomegalovirus exposure and HLA in healthy donors. Primers included in the PCR were 60 Vbeta and 13 Jbeta primers. The table came from immunoSEQ multiplex PCR; TCRdb's copy has only in-frame clones and leaves some out. This table holds approximately 120,000 clones. The material sequenced was PBMCs. These receptors came from a man aged 18 to 35 in good health and CMV-seronegative.

V usage is TRBV7-9 and J usage is TRBJ1-1; no firm D call. The CDR3 contains 12 residues. CDR1 and CDR2 (germline): SEHNR, FQNEAQ (reference sequence). Trimming removed 1 base from V and 8 bases from J, with 8 bases in between. This chain's CDR3 is CASSLEEIEAFF. The DNA of the CDR3 is TGTGCCAGCAGCTTAGAAGAGATCGAAGCTTTCTTT. The full variable domain, rest sourced from reference TRBV7-9 and TRBJ1-1, is DTGVSQNPRHKITKRGQNVTFRCDPISEHNRLYWYRQTLGQGPEFLTYFQNEAQLEKSRLLSDRFSAERPKGSFSTLEIQRTEQGDSAMYLCASSLEEIEAFFGQGTRLTVV.

V and J are TRBV20-1 and TRBJ2-3, with D maybe TRBD1 (6 bases). V lost 6 bases and J lost 5, with 9 bases in between. CDR1 is DFQATT and CDR2 is SNEGSKA in the germline V gene (reference sequence). CDR3 length equals 11 residues. CDR3 sequence: CSALTGDTQYF. The DNA for the CDR3 is TGCAGTGCGCTGACAGGAGATACGCAGTATTTT.

The chain couples TRBV28 to TRBJ1-5; 9 nucleotides agree with TRBD1. The ends lost 5 bases at V and 0 bases at J; junction bases unmatched: 5. This CDR3 spans 16 amino acids. From germline, CDR1 is MDHEN and CDR2 SYDVKM. The CDR3 DNA is TGTGCCAGCAGTGAGGGGACAGGGAGTAGCAATCAGCCCCAGCATTTT. Translated, it gives CASSEGTGSSNQPQHF.

Here the CDR3 reads CASSQVVADSYEQYF. The CDR3 coding sequence is TGCGCCAGCAGCCAAGTGGTGGCAGACTCCTACGAGCAGTACTTC. This sequence joins TRBV4-1 and TRBJ2-7; D remains unclear. With 1 base removed from V and 0 bases from J, the gap between germline ends came to 10 bases. Germline lookup yields CDR1 MGHRA and CDR2 YSYEKL. There are 15 residues in the CDR3.

The V gene is TRBV29-1, the J gene TRBJ1-3; 7 positions agree with TRBD1. Germline trimming cut 6 bases from V and 0 bases from J; bases unmatched to any gene: 5. Per the germline V gene, CDR1 is SQVTM and CDR2 is ANQGSEA. This CDR3 is 14 amino acids long. CDR3 sequence: CSVGQDTSGNTIYF. CDR3 in DNA: TGCAGCGTAGGACAGGACACCTCTGGAAACACCATATATTTT.

The gene calls are TRBV29-1 and TRBJ1-1; 8 bases are shared with TRBD1. CDR1 and CDR2 (germline): SQVTM, ANQGSEA. The CDR3 spans 15 residues. The ends lost 5 bases at V and 4 bases at J; junction bases unmatched: 12. The CDR3 bases are TGCAGCGTTTACCCTTCAGGGGGCTTGGGCACTGAAGCTTTCTTT. It specifies CSVYPSGGLGTEAFF. The full variable domain, with the rest looked up from reference TRBV29-1 and TRBJ1-1, is SAVISQKPSRDICQRGTSLTIQCQVDSQVTMMFWYRQQPGQSLTLIATANQGSEATYESGFVIDKFPISRPNLTFSTLTVSNMSPEDSSIYLCSVYPSGGLGTEAFFGQGTRLTVV.

The gene calls are TRBV5-1 and TRBJ2-5; 10 nucleotides line up with TRBD2. J lost 4 bases, V lost 0 bases, and 9 bases had no gene match. The germline gives CDR1 SGHRS, CDR2 YFSETQ. The CDR3 loop spans 17 amino acids. This CDR3 is CASSLGSSGRFGETQYF. DNA for the CDR3: TGCGCCAGCAGCTTGGGGAGTAGCGGGAGGTTTGGAGAGACCCAGTACTTC.

This chain links TRBV23-1 with TRBJ2-7, with D tentatively TRBD2 (6 bases). TRBV23-1 is placed among ORFs of uncertain function. V lost 4 bases to trimming and J lost 0 bases, with 10 bases between them. The CDR3 sequence is 14 residues long. CDR3 sequence: CASSRSGSSYEQYF. The CDR3 nucleotides are TGCGCCAGCAGTCGGTCCGGGAGCTCCTACGAGCAGTACTTC.

The chain links TRBV7-9 to TRBJ1-1; tentative D call: TRBD1 (6 bases). CDR1 and CDR2 (germline): SEHNR, FQNEAQ (reference sequence). Trimming removed 5 bases at V and 1 base at J, with 8 bases between. The CDR3 contains 13 residues. CDR3 nucleotide sequence: TGTGCCAGCAGCCAGACAGGGAACACTGAAGCTTTCTTT. Protein product: CASSQTGNTEAFF.

This chain links TRBV4-1 with TRBJ2-2, with 7 bases lining up with TRBD2. The CDR3 is 17 residues long. Germline V CDR1 and CDR2: MGHRA, YSYEKL. The V gene end was trimmed by 0 bases and the J gene end by 2 bases; junction bases not matched to a gene: 6. Here the CDR3 reads CASSQDWEAGNTGELFF. CDR3 sequence (DNA): TGCGCCAGCAGCCAAGATTGGGAAGCGGGAAACACCGGGGAGCTGTTTTTT.

This rearrangement joins TRBV5-1 to TRBJ2-1; D ambiguous. The V and J ends lost 6 bases and 0 bases respectively, with 10 bases between them. The CDR3 loop spans 14 amino acids. Per the germline V gene, CDR1 is SGHRS and CDR2 is YFSETQ. The CDR3: CASMVSSSYNEQFF. The CDR3 DNA follows: TGCGCCAGCATGGTGTCGAGCTCCTACAATGAGCAGTTCTTC.

V is TRBV6-1 and J is TRBJ2-5; TRBD1 might be the D (5 bases). CDR1 is MNHNS and CDR2 is SASEGT in the germline V gene. The CDR3 is 11 residues long. With 1 base removed from V and 9 bases from J, the gap between germline ends came to 6 bases. CDR3 protein: CASSEVGPQYF. CDR3 bases: TGTGCCAGCAGTGAAGTGGGGCCCCAGTACTTC.

Note on this clone: The germline gene is not matched at one end of the junction; a read error may be the cause. The chain joins TRBV7-9 to TRBJ1-2, with D perhaps matching TRBD1 (6 bases). CDR3 size: 15 residues. Germline V gene sequence: CDR1 SEHNR, CDR2 FQNEAQ (reference sequence). CDR3 coding DNA: TGTGTCAGCAGCTTTTCAGACAGGCCGAACTATGGCTACACCTTC. Protein sequence: CVSSFSDRPNYGYTF.

The chain employs TRBV7-2 and TRBJ1-5; D is perhaps TRBD1 (6 bases). This CDR3 has 14 amino acids. V lost 2 bases and J 7 bases, leaving 12 bases between the germline ends. Looked up from germline, CDR1 is SGHTA and CDR2 is FQGNSA. The CDR3 region is CASSLRGGFQPQHF. In nucleotides, the CDR3 is TGTGCCAGCAGCTTAAGGGGGGGCTTCCAGCCCCAGCATTTT.

The CDR3 reads CASSPQGGQHDEQFF. CDR3 DNA sequence: TGTGCCAGCTCACCACAAGGGGGACAACACGATGAGCAGTTCTTC. The chain uses TRBV18 and TRBJ2-1, with D perhaps matching TRBD1 (6 bases). The germline V gene has CDR1 KGHSH and CDR2 LQKENI. CDR3 length equals 15 residues. Deletions cut 1 base from V and 8 bases from J, with 15 bases between.

The chain couples TRBV19 to TRBJ1-5; D ambiguous. Germline-derived CDR1 and CDR2 are LNHDA and SQIVND (reference sequence). Trimming took 5 bases from V and 4 from J, leaving 6 bases between them. CDR3 length equals 12 residues. The CDR3 DNA is TGTGCCAGTAGTCCCCCTAATCAGCCCCAGCATTTT. Translated, it gives CASSPPNQPQHF. The full variable domain, with the rest looked up from reference TRBV19 and TRBJ1-5, is DGGITQSPKYLFRKEGQNVTLSCEQNLNHDAMYWYRQDPGQGLRLIYYSQIVNDFQKGDIAEGYSVSREKKESFPLTVTSAQKNPTAFYLCASSPPNQPQHFGDGTRLSIL.

The genes are TRBV30 and TRBJ1-6; D perhaps matches TRBD1 (5 bases). Germline V gene sequence: CDR1 GTSNPN, CDR2 SVGIG (reference sequence). Trimming left V 3 bases short and J 8 bases short, with 14 bases between. The CDR3 spans 14 residues. The DNA of the CDR3 is TGTGCCTGGAGCTCAGGGTTTTTAGATTCACCCCTCCACTTT. Amino acids: CAWSSGFLDSPLHF.

DNA for the CDR3: TGCGCCAGCAGCACATTTGAGACAGTGAACACCGGGGAGCTGTTTTTT. Amino acids: CASSTFETVNTGELFF. The V gene is TRBV5-1, the J gene TRBJ2-2; perhaps TRBD1 as D (5 bases). Germline CDR1 is SGHRS and CDR2 is YFSETQ. The V end was cut by 4 bases, the J end by 1 base, with 14 bases between. This CDR3 comprises 16 residues.

This chain joins TRBV2 and TRBJ1-1; 8 bases align to TRBD1. J lost 3 bases, V lost 7 bases, and 4 bases had no gene match. The germline V gene has CDR1 SNHLY and CDR2 FYNNEI. This CDR3 has 13 amino acids. This CDR3 reads CASTTDRDTEAFF. CDR3 bases: TGTGCCAGCACTACGGACAGGGACACTGAAGCTTTCTTT.

The chain is built from TRBV30 and TRBJ2-3; 10 bases align to TRBD2. Germline V lookup: CDR1 GTSNPN, CDR2 SVGIG (reference sequence). After removal of 0 bases from V and 0 bases from J, the junction contained 3 bases not matched to a gene. This CDR3 contains 16 residues. The CDR3 here is CAWSVLAGPSTDTQYF. The CDR3 bases are TGTGCCTGGAGTGTACTAGCGGGACCTAGCACAGATACGCAGTATTTT.

This chain links TRBV5-1 with TRBJ2-5; 11 bases are a match to TRBD2. V shed 0 bases, J shed 4 bases, and the junction held 2 bases outside the gene matches. Germline CDR1 reads SGHRS; CDR2 reads YFSETQ. The CDR3 runs to 15 residues. The CDR3 sequence: CASSLGGTSGETQYF. For the CDR3, the DNA is TGCGCCAGCAGCTTGGGGGGGACTAGCGGAGAGACCCAGTACTTC.

CDR3 DNA sequence: TGCAGCGTTGTCGGGGACACTGAAGCTTTCTTT. This codes for CSVVGDTEAFF. This rearrangement joins TRBV29-1 to TRBJ1-1; D ambiguous. The germline V and J ends were trimmed by 4 bases and 3 bases, with 6 bases remaining between them. Germline V gene sequence: CDR1 SQVTM, CDR2 ANQGSEA. The CDR3 has 11 amino acids.

J is TRBJ1-4 and V is TRBV9, with TRBD1 as a possible D gene (5 bases). Trimming cost V 4 bases and J 7 bases, with 17 bases left between them. CDR1 is SGDLS, CDR2 YYNGEE, per germline. The CDR3 covers 15 residues. The CDR3 sequence is CASSLLTEVGEKLFF. DNA for the CDR3: TGTGCCAGCAGCTTGCTGACAGAAGTGGGTGAAAAACTGTTTTTT.

J is TRBJ1-5 and V is TRBV5-4, with 9 bases aligning to TRBD1. Germline V gene lookup returns CDR1 SGHNT and CDR2 YYREEE (reference sequence). V lost 4 bases to trimming and J lost 9 bases; unmatched junction nucleotides: 8. CDR3 length equals 14 residues. The CDR3 loop is CASSLGQGTRPQHF. The DNA of the CDR3 is TGTGCCAGCAGCCTGGGACAGGGCACTCGGCCCCAGCATTTT.

The J gene is TRBJ1-2, the V gene TRBV27, with D maybe TRBD1 (5 bases). The CDR3 has 15 amino acids. The V gene's germline CDR1 is MNHEY and CDR2 SMNVEV (reference sequence). V lost 4 bases and J 3 bases, leaving 15 bases between the germline ends. The CDR3 nucleotides are TGTGCCAGCAGTTCCCCGACAGCCCCCTACTATGGCTACACCTTC. It yields the protein CASSSPTAPYYGYTF.

Written as DNA, the CDR3 is TGTGCCAGCTCACCGGAGACAGGGGGCTTTGGCTACACCTTC. Protein: CASSPETGGFGYTF. The V and J genes are TRBV18 and TRBJ1-2, with 10 bases aligning to TRBD1. Germline assignment: CDR1 KGHSH and CDR2 LQKENI. This CDR3 contains 14 residues. J gave up 7 bases and V 3 bases, and 5 bases lay outside the gene matches. The full variable domain, with the rest looked up from reference TRBV18 and TRBJ1-2, is NAGVMQNPRHLVRRRGQEARLRCSPMKGHSHVYWYRQLPEEGLKFMVYLQKENIIDESGMPKERFSAEFPKEGPSILRIQQVVRGDSAAYFCASSPETGGFGYTFGSGTRLTVV.